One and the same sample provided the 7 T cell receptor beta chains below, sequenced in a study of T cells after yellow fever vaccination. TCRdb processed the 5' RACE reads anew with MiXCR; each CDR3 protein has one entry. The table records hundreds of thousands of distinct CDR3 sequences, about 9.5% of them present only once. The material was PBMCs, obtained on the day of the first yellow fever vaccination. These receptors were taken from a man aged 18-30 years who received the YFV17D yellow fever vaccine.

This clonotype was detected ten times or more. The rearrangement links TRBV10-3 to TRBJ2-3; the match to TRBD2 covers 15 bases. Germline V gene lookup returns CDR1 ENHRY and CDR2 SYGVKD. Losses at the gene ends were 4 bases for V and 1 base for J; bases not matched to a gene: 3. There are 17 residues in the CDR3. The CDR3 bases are TGTGCCATCAGTGGAGGACTAGCGGGGGGGGGCACAGATACGCAGTATTTT. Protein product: CAISGGLAGGGTDTQYF.

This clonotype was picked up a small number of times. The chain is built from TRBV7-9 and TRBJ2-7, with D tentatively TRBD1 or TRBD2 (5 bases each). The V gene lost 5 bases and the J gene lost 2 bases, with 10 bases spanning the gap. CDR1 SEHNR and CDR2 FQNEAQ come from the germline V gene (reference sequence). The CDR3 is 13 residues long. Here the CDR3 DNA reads TGTGCCAGCAGCGGGGACGGCACCTACGAGCAGTACGTC. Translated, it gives CASSGDGTYEQYV.

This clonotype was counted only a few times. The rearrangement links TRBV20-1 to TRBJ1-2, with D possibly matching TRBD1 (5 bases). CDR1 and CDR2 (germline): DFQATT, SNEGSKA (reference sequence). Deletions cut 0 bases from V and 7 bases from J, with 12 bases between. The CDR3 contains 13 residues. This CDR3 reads CSAREENRPGYTF. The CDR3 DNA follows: TGCAGTGCTAGAGAGGAGAACAGGCCTGGCTACACCTTC.

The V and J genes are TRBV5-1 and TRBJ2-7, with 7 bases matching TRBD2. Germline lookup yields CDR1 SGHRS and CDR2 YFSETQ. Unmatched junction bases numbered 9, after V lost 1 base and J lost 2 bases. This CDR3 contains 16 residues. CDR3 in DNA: TGCGCCAGCAGCTTGTTATCGGCGGGGGAAACCTACGAGCAGTACTTC. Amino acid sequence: CASSLLSAGETYEQYF. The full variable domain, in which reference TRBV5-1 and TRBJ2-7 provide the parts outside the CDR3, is KAGVTQTPRYLIKTRGQQVTLSCSPISGHRSVSWYQQTPGQGLQFLFEYFSETQRNKGNFPGRFSGRQFSNSRSEMNVSTLELGDSALYLCASSLLSAGETYEQYFGPGTRLTVT.

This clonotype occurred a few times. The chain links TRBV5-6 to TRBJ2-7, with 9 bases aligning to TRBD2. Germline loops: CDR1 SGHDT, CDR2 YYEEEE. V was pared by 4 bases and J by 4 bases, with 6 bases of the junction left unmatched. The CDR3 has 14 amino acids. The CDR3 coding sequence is TGTGCCAGCAGCCTCGGACTAGCGAGGTACGAGCAGTACTTC. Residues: CASSLGLARYEQYF.

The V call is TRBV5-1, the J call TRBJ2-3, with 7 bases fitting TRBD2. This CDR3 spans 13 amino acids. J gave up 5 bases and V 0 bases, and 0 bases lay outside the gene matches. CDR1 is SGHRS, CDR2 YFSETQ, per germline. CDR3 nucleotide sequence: TGCGCCAGCAGCTTGGAGCGGGGAGATACGCAGTATTTT. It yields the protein CASSLERGDTQYF.

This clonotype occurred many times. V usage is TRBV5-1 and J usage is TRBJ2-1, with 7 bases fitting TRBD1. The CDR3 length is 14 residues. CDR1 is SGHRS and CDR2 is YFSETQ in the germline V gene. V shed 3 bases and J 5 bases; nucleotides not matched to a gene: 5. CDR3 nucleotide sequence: TGCGCCAGCAGCTGGGGGACAGAAGACAATGAGCAGTTCTTC. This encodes CASSWGTEDNEQFF.